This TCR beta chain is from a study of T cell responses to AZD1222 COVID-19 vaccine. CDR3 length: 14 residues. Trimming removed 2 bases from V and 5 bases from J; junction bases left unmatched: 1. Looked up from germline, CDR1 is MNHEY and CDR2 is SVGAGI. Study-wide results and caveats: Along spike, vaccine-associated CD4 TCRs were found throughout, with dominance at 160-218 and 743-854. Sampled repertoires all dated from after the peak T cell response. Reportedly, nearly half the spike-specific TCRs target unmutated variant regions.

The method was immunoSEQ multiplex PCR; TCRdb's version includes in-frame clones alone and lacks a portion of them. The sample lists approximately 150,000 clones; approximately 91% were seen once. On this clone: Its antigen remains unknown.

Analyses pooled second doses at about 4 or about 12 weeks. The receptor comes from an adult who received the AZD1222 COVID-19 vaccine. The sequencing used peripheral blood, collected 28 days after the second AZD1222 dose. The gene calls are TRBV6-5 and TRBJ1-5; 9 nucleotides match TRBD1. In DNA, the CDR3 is TGTGCCAGCAGTTACCGGACAGGGGATCAGCCCCAGCATTTT. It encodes CASSYRTGDQPQHF.